This passage covers 32 T cell receptor beta chains from one sample sequenced in a study of molecular identifiers for immune sequencing clone quantification. MiXCR, run by TCRdb on the PCR reads, gives a single entry per CDR3 protein. The sample consists of approximately 36,000 distinct CDR3 sequences, less than 20% of them appearing once. The sequencing sample was made of naive CD8+ T cells from blood, with Jurkat cell RNA spiked in. Subset given: FACS-sorted CD8+CD4-CCR7+CD45RA+ naive T cells. Receptors originate from a human donor in good health. Some libraries in this study had Jurkat cell RNA spiked in.

This clonotype occurred many times. The chain is built from TRBV3-1 and TRBJ1-2; D possibly corresponds to TRBD1 (6 bases). Germline CDR1 and CDR2: LGHDT and YNNKEL (reference sequence). With 0 bases removed from V and 4 bases from J, the gap between germline ends came to 15 bases. The CDR3 loop spans 16 amino acids. CDR3 sequence (DNA): TGTGCCAGCAGCCAAGAACAACAGGGCCCCTTCTATGGCTACACCTTC. Translating it yields CASSQEQQGPFYGYTF.

The sample holds many counts of this clonotype. This chain connects TRBV13 to TRBJ2-3; D may match TRBD1 or TRBD2 (5 bases each). CDR1 and CDR2 (germline): PRHDT, FYEKMQ (reference sequence). CDR3 length: 15 residues. V was pared by 4 bases and J by 3 bases, with 14 bases between. CDR3 loop: CASSWGNSQTDTQYF. The CDR3 DNA follows: TGTGCCAGCAGCTGGGGGAACTCCCAAACAGATACGCAGTATTTT.

This clonotype has at least ten counts. The chain employs TRBV4-3 and TRBJ2-7, with D possibly matching TRBD2 (5 bases). V was shortened by 4 bases and J by 6 bases, with 19 bases between the two germline ends. CDR1 is LGHNA, CDR2 YSLEER, per germline. This CDR3 is 15 amino acids long. CDR3 sequence reads: CASSLRPDGGLEQYF. CDR3 coding DNA: TGCGCCAGCAGCCTCCGCCCGGACGGAGGCCTCGAGCAGTACTTC.

This clonotype was seen ten or more times. The chain has TRBV7-8 and TRBJ2-2; D unclear. Germline CDR1 SGHVS, CDR2 FQNEAQ. V was cut by 4 bases and J by 4 bases, with 10 bases left in between. The CDR3 totals 14 residues. The CDR3 sequence is CASSSEPTTGELFF. CDR3 DNA sequence: TGTGCCAGCAGCTCAGAACCCACCACCGGGGAGCTGTTTTTT.

This clonotype has only a few counts. The chain is built from TRBV2 and TRBJ2-1; D remains ambiguous. The CDR3 is 11 amino acids. V was cut by 5 bases and J by 9 bases, with 8 bases left in between. Germline CDR1 reads SNHLY; CDR2 reads FYNNEI. CDR3 DNA sequence: TGTGCCAGCAGTTTCACCGGTGAGCAGTTCTTC. Translating it yields CASSFTGEQFF.

This clonotype was recorded many times. The rearrangement joins TRBV28 to TRBJ2-5; 14 bases fit TRBD2. V shed 5 bases, J shed 2 bases, and the junction held 4 bases outside the gene matches. CDR3 length equals 16 residues. Per germline, CDR1 MDHEN and CDR2 SYDVKM. The CDR3 reads CASSIRLAGGQETQYF. The CDR3 nucleotides read TGTGCCAGCAGTATACGACTAGCGGGAGGGCAAGAGACCCAGTACTTC.

This clonotype was seen repeatedly, ten times or more. DNA of the CDR3: TGTGCCAGCTCCGGTGGGCCGGACAGGGTCGGTTACGAGCAGTACTTC. Translated, it gives CASSGGPDRVGYEQYF. The chain links TRBV12-3 or TRBV12-4 to TRBJ2-7, with 8 bases fitting TRBD1. The CDR3 loop spans 16 amino acids. The ends lost 8 bases at V and 4 bases at J; junction bases unmatched: 16.

V is TRBV7-9 and J is TRBJ1-2; 8 bases align to TRBD1. Germline lookup yields CDR1 SEHNR and CDR2 FQNEAQ (reference sequence). After removal of 4 bases from V and 3 bases from J, the junction contained 10 bases not matched to a gene. CDR3 size: 16 residues. The CDR3 nucleotides are TGTGCCAGCAGCTCGCAGCAGGGGGCAGGGGACTATGGCTACACCTTC. Protein: CASSSQQGAGDYGYTF.

This clonotype was counted ten times or more. The chain carries TRBV28 and TRBJ2-5, with 8 bases lining up with TRBD2. The CDR3 is 15 residues long. Germline-derived CDR1 and CDR2 are MDHEN and SYDVKM. V shed 3 bases, J shed 5 bases, and the junction held 8 bases outside the gene matches. CDR3 coding DNA: TGTGCCAGCAGTTTTCCCGGGAGGGCCGGTGAGACCCAGTACTTC. Protein product: CASSFPGRAGETQYF.

This clonotype was observed many times. The chain is built from TRBV28 and TRBJ2-7; TRBD2 aligns across 9 bases. V lost 6 bases to trimming and J lost 3 bases; unmatched junction nucleotides: 6. Germline CDR1 and CDR2: MDHEN and SYDVKM. This CDR3 has 14 residues. CDR3 sequence: CASRIAGAGYEQYF. The DNA of the CDR3 is TGTGCCAGCAGAATAGCGGGAGCGGGCTACGAGCAGTACTTC. The whole variable domain, filled in from reference TRBV28 and TRBJ2-7, reads DVKVTQSSRYLVKRTGEKVFLECVQDMDHENMFWYRQDPGLGLRLIYFSYDVKMKEKGDIPEGYSVSREKKERFSLILESASTNQTSMYLCASRIAGAGYEQYFGPGTRLTVT.

This clonotype was picked up many times. J is TRBJ2-7 and V is TRBV7-9; weak D call: TRBD2 (5 bases). CDR1 and CDR2 (germline): SEHNR, FQNEAQ (reference sequence). Trimming pared 1 base from V and 5 bases from J, leaving 9 bases between. This CDR3 has 13 amino acids. CDR3 sequence: CASSLVLANEQYF. The CDR3 DNA sequence: TGTGCCAGCAGCTTAGTCCTAGCAAACGAGCAGTACTTC.

This clonotype was picked up one time. One end of the junction does not line up with germline, which may come from a read error. This rearrangement joins TRBV25-1 to TRBJ1-1; TRBD1 might be the D (5 bases). Germline V gives CDR1 MGHDK, CDR2 SYGVNS. CDR3 length: 13 amino acids. The CDR3 is CASRQATYTEAFF. CDR3 nucleotides: TGTGCCAGCAGACAGGCTACATACACTGAAGCATTCTTT.

This clonotype was counted a few times. V and J are TRBV28 and TRBJ2-2; D tentatively reads TRBD1 or TRBD2 (6 bases each). Trimming shortened V by 2 bases and J by 5 bases, and 9 bases separated the two germline ends. CDR3 length: 14 amino acids. Germline V gene sequence: CDR1 MDHEN, CDR2 SYDVKM. The CDR3 protein is CASSLKGGTGELFF. As DNA, the CDR3 is TGTGCCAGCAGTTTAAAAGGGGGGACCGGGGAGCTGTTTTTT.

This clonotype was counted between two and nine times. This chain links TRBV7-8 with TRBJ2-3; 8 nucleotides align to TRBD2. From germline, CDR1 is SGHVS and CDR2 FQNEAQ. The J segment lost 4 bases and the V segment lost 5 bases, leaving 8 bases of the junction unmatched. This CDR3 is 15 amino acids long. CDR3 sequence: CASSEGLDVSDTQYF. The CDR3 DNA is TGTGCCAGCAGCGAGGGACTAGACGTGTCAGATACGCAGTATTTT.

In the case of this clonotype: A read error may explain this, as a much larger clone is one base away. The J gene is TRBJ2-1, the V gene TRBV7-6, with 10 bases lining up with TRBD2. CDR1 and CDR2 from the germline V gene are SGHVS and FNYEAQ. The CDR3 spans 12 residues. CDR3: CASSVLAGAQLF. DNA of the CDR3: TGTGCCAGCAGCGTTCTAGCGGGAGCTCAGCTCTTC.

This clonotype was seen at least ten times. This chain links TRBV27 with TRBJ2-7, with 7 nucleotides matching TRBD1. The CDR3 is 13 residues long. Trimming at V came to 5 bases and at J to 3 bases, leaving 4 bases not matched to a gene. Germline V gene lookup returns CDR1 MNHEY and CDR2 SMNVEV (reference sequence). The CDR3 coding sequence is TGTGCCAGCAGTCTTGGGACAGACTACGAGCAGTACTTC. Its protein product is CASSLGTDYEQYF.

This clonotype was counted a few times. This rearrangement joins TRBV4-3 to TRBJ1-1; perhaps TRBD1 as D (5 bases). The CDR3 is 15 amino acids. Trimming stripped 5 bases from V and 3 bases from J, with 16 bases between. Germline CDR1 reads LGHNA; CDR2 reads YSLEER. CDR3 coding DNA: TGCGCCAGCAGCTCAGGGACCGTAGAGGACACTGAAGCTTTCTTT. It codes for CASSSGTVEDTEAFF.

This clonotype was seen at least ten times. The rearrangement uses TRBV5-1 and TRBJ2-1; D gene unclear. Germline-derived CDR1 and CDR2 are SGHRS and YFSETQ. Trimming left V 5 bases short and J 2 bases short, with 17 bases between. The CDR3 sequence is 16 residues long. CDR3 coding DNA: TGCGCCAGCAGTCCGGACCTATGGGCGACCTACAATGAGCAGTTCTTC. Amino acid sequence: CASSPDLWATYNEQFF.

This clonotype has a handful of counts. One base away lies a much larger clone, so this may be a sequencing read error. CDR3 in amino acids: CASKTFNTEAFF. DNA for the CDR3: TGTGCCAGCAAGACATTCAACACTGAAGCTTTCTTT. The chain couples TRBV7-9 to TRBJ1-1; D remains unclear. Per the germline V gene, CDR1 is SEHNR and CDR2 is FQNEAQ (reference sequence). The CDR3 consists of 12 residues. Trimming cost V 7 bases and J 2 bases, with 8 bases left between them.

This clonotype was observed a handful of times. V is TRBV7-6 and J is TRBJ2-2; 14 bases match TRBD2. Germline V gives CDR1 SGHVS, CDR2 FNYEAQ. Trimming at V came to 5 bases and at J to 0 bases, leaving 5 bases not matched to a gene. The CDR3 covers 18 residues. CDR3 sequence: CASSGLAGGVANTGELFF. The CDR3 nucleotides read TGTGCCAGCAGCGGACTAGCGGGAGGCGTCGCGAACACCGGGGAGCTGTTTTTT.

This clonotype was observed many times. This chain links TRBV28 with TRBJ1-5; D remains ambiguous. V shed 5 bases and J shed 10 bases, with 9 bases lying between them. In germline, CDR1 is MDHEN, CDR2 SYDVKM. The CDR3 consists of 11 residues. CDR3 in DNA: TGTGCCAGCAGTGACATCGCTCCCCAGCATTTT. Translated, it gives CASSDIAPQHF.

This clonotype came up many times. This chain joins TRBV5-5 and TRBJ2-7; 7 nucleotides match TRBD2. The CDR3 runs to 17 residues. CDR1 and CDR2 (germline): SGHKS, YYEKEE (reference sequence). Trimming removed 0 bases from V and 3 bases from J; junction bases left unmatched: 12. DNA for the CDR3: TGTGCCAGCAGCTTGGTGGTCATCAGCGGGGAAGGCTACGAGCAGTACTTC. Translated: CASSLVVISGEGYEQYF.

In the case of this clonotype: A read error may explain this, as a much larger clone is one base away. The chain couples TRBV6-5 to TRBJ2-6, with D maybe TRBD1 (5 bases). V was clipped by 5 bases and J by 8 bases, with 16 bases between them. The germline gives CDR1 MNHEY, CDR2 SVGAGI. This CDR3 has 15 amino acids. The CDR3 nucleotides are TGTGCCAGCAGTGGACACAGTGTTTTAACCAACGTCCTGACTTTC. Its protein product is CASSGHSVLTNVLTF.

The sample holds many counts of this clonotype. The genes are TRBV2 and TRBJ2-5, with D possibly matching TRBD2 (6 bases). CDR3 length: 15 amino acids. From germline, CDR1 is SNHLY and CDR2 FYNNEI. The V and J ends lost 8 bases and 2 bases respectively, with 18 bases between them. The CDR3 DNA sequence: TGTGCCAGCGGAATGCCGGACTACCTACAAGAGACCCAGTACTTC. It specifies CASGMPDYLQETQYF.

This clonotype was detected ten times or more. This chain connects TRBV11-2 to TRBJ2-3, with 7 bases aligning to TRBD2. Trimming at V came to 0 bases and at J to 3 bases, leaving 6 bases not matched to a gene. The CDR3 has 16 amino acids. Germline V gene sequence: CDR1 SGHAT, CDR2 FQNNGV. CDR3 DNA: TGTGCCAGCAGCTTAGATCTCGCGGGAGAAACAGATACGCAGTATTTT. Amino acids: CASSLDLAGETDTQYF. The whole variable domain, remainder taken from reference TRBV11-2 and TRBJ2-3, is EAGVAQSPRYKIIEKRQSVAFWCNPISGHATLYWYQQILGQGPKLLIQFQNNGVVDDSQLPKDRFSAERLKGVDSTLKIQPAKLEDSAVYLCASSLDLAGETDTQYFGPGTRLTVL.

This clonotype was seen at least ten times. The chain recombines TRBV5-6 with TRBJ2-7; D is uncertain. V was clipped by 7 bases and J by 1 base, with 12 bases between them. The CDR3 has 13 amino acids. Germline V gene sequence: CDR1 SGHDT, CDR2 YYEEEE. CDR3 protein: CASRLAVSYEQYF. The CDR3 coding sequence is TGTGCCAGCCGTCTGGCGGTATCCTACGAGCAGTACTTC.

As concerns this clonotype: The CDR3 does not close with the conserved phenylalanine or tryptophan, likely indicating a read error. The rearrangement joins TRBV24-1 to TRBJ2-5; 8 bases fit TRBD1. With 6 bases clipped from V and 4 bases from J, the junction kept 6 bases outside the gene matches. CDR1 KGHDR and CDR2 SFDVKD come from the germline V gene. CDR3 length equals 14 residues. CDR3 region: CATSPGTGGETQYL. The CDR3 nucleotides read TGTGCCACCAGTCCCGGGACAGGCGGAGAGACCCAGTACCTC.

This clonotype was counted only a few times. The V gene is TRBV4-1, the J gene TRBJ2-4; D gene unclear. Per germline, CDR1 MGHRA and CDR2 YSYEKL. This CDR3 is 12 amino acids long. V lost 3 bases to trimming and J lost 8 bases, with 8 bases between them. CDR3 sequence: CASSQSSHIQYF. CDR3 DNA: TGCGCCAGCAGCCAGTCTTCCCACATTCAGTACTTC.

Of note for this clonotype: A read error may explain this, as a much larger clone is one base away. The chain couples TRBV20-1 to TRBJ2-7; 8 positions match TRBD1. The germline V gene encodes CDR1 DFQATT and CDR2 SNEGSKA (reference sequence). The V segment lost 7 bases and the J segment 3 bases; nucleotides outside the gene matches: 5. This CDR3 is built from 12 residues. CDR3 bases: TGCAGTGTTGGACAGGGAGGCTACGAGCAGTACTTC. It specifies CSVGQGGYEQYF.

There are many counts of this clonotype. The chain joins TRBV7-8 to TRBJ2-5; 9 bases map to TRBD2. V dropped 7 bases and J dropped 5; count of bases not matched to a gene: 14. Germline V lookup: CDR1 SGHVS, CDR2 FQNEAQ. CDR3 length equals 16 residues. This chain's CDR3 is CASTPPWAGGGETQYF. In DNA, the CDR3 is TGTGCCAGCACTCCCCCGTGGGCGGGAGGGGGTGAGACCCAGTACTTC.

This sequence joins TRBV6-5 and TRBJ2-7, with TRBD2 matching over 11 bases. The CDR3 contains 16 residues. Germline V CDR1 and CDR2: MNHEY, SVGAGI. J was trimmed by 2 bases and V by 2 bases; bases with no gene match: 5. This CDR3 is CASSYALAGAPYEQYF. The CDR3 DNA reads as TGTGCCAGCAGTTACGCACTAGCGGGAGCTCCCTACGAGCAGTACTTC.

This clonotype was seen repeatedly, ten times or more. In nucleotides, the CDR3 is TGTGCCAGCAAATTAACTAGCGGGATGCCCCCCTACAATGAGCAGTTCTTC. It yields the protein CASKLTSGMPPYNEQFF. V and J are TRBV12-3 or TRBV12-4 and TRBJ2-1; 10 positions match TRBD2. With 7 bases clipped from V and 2 bases from J, the junction kept 11 bases outside the gene matches. The CDR3 is 17 amino acids.